The TCR beta chain described here comes from a study of blood T cell repertoires in COVID-19. This clone was detected once. The V end was cut by 5 bases, the J end by 0 bases, with 13 bases between. The germline CDR1 and CDR2 sequences are MNHEY and SVGEGT. The CDR3 extends over 16 amino acids. Using immunoSEQ multiplex PCR, the repertoire was profiled, and TCRdb retains in-frame clones only, with some absent. Of a few hundred thousand clones listed, 86% are singletons. This chain joins TRBV6-2 or TRBV6-3 and TRBJ2-2; D remains ambiguous. This TCR came from a woman aged 50 to 65 with acute or convalescent COVID-19. The sequenced sample consisted of peripheral blood. The DNA for the CDR3 is TGTGCCAGCAGTGCAAGCCCCGAGGCGAACACCGGGGAGCTGTTTTTT. Translating it yields CASSASPEANTGELFF.